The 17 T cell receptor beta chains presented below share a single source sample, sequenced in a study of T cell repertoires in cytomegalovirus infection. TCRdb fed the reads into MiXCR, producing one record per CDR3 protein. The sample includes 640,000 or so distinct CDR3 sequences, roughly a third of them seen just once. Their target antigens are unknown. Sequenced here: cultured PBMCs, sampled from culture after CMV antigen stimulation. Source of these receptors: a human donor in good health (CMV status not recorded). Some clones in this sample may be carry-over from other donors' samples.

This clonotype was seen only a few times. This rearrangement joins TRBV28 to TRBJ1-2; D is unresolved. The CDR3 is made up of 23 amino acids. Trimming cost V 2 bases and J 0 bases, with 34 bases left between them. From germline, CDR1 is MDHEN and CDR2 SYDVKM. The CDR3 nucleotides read TGTGCCAGCAGTTTAATCTTCCTACCACTCCGGAACCTTGAAGCCTTTGCTAACTATGGCTACACCTTC. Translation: CASSLIFLPLRNLEAFANYGYTF.

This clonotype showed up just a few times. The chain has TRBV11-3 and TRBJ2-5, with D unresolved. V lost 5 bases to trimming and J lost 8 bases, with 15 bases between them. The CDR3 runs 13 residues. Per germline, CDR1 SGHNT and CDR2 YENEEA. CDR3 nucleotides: TGTGCCAGCAGCCCTACGAGAACAGAAACCCAGTACTTC. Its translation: CASSPTRTETQYF. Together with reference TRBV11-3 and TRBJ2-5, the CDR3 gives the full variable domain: EAGVVQSPRYKIIEKKQPVAFWCNPISGHNTLYWYLQNLGQGPELLIRYENEEAVDDSQLPKDRFSAERLKGVDSTLKIQPAELGDSAVYLCASSPTRTETQYFGPGTRLLVL.

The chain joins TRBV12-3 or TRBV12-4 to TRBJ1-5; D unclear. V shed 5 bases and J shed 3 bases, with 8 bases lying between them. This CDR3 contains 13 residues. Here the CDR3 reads CASSTRHNQPQHF. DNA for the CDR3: TGTGCCAGCAGTACCCGACACAATCAGCCCCAGCATTTT.

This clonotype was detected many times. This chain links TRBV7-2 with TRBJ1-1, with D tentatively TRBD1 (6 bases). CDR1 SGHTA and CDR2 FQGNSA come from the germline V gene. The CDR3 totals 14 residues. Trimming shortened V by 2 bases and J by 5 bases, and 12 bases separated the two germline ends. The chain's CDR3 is CASSLRGGKTEAFF. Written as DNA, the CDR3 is TGTGCCAGCAGCTTAAGGGGGGGGAAGACTGAAGCTTTCTTT.

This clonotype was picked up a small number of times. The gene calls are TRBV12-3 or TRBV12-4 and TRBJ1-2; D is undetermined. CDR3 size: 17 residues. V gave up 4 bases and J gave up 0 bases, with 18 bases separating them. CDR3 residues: CASSWVPNPSANYGYTF. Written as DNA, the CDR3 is TGTGCCAGCAGTTGGGTCCCCAACCCCTCAGCTAACTATGGCTACACCTTC.

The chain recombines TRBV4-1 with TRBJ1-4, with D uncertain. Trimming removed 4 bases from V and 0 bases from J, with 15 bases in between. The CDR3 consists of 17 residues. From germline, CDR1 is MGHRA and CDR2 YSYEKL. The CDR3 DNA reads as TGCGCCAGCAGCCGCCGGTGGGGAATAGCAACTAATGAAAAACTGTTTTTT. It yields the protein CASSRRWGIATNEKLFF.

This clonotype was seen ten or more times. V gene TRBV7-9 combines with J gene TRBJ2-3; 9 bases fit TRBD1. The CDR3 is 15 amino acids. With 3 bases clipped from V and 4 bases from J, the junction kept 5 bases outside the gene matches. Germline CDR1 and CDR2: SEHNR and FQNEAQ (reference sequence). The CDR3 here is CASSFGTGGPDTQYF. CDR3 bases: TGTGCCAGCAGCTTCGGAACAGGGGGCCCAGATACGCAGTATTTT.

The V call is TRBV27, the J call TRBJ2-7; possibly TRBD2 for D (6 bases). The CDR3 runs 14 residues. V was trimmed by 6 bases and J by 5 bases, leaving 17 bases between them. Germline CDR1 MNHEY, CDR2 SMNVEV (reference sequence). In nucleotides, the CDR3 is TGTGCCAGCAGCGTCTGGGGGGTCCCGCACGAGCAGTACTTC. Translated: CASSVWGVPHEQYF.

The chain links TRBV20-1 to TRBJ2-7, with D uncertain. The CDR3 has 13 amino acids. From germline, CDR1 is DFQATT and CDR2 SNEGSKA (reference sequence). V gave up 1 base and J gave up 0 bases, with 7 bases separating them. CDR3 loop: CSARVPSSYEQYF. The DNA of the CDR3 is TGCAGTGCTAGAGTCCCCAGCTCCTACGAGCAGTACTTC.

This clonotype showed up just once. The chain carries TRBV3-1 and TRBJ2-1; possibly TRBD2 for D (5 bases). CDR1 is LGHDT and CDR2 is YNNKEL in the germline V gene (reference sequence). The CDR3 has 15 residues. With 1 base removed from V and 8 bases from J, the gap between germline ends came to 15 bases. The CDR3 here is CASSQGVGNTDEQFF. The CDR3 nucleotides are TGTGCCAGCAGCCAAGGCGTCGGGAATACGGATGAGCAGTTCTTC.

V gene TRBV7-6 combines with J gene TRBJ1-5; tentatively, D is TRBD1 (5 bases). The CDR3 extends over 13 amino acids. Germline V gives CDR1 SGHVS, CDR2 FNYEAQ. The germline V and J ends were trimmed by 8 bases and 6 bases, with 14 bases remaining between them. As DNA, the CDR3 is TGTGCCAGCTCCAAGGGGTTAGGTCAGCCCCAGCATTTT. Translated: CASSKGLGQPQHF.

In DNA, the CDR3 is TGTGCCAGCAGGGGACAGGGGGAAAACATTCAGTACTTC. This gives the protein CASRGQGENIQYF. The chain is built from TRBV6-2 or TRBV6-3 and TRBJ2-4; 11 bases are a match to TRBD1. Per the germline V gene, CDR1 is MNHEY and CDR2 is SVGEGT. The ends lost 6 bases at V and 5 bases at J; junction bases unmatched: 0. The CDR3 has 13 residues.

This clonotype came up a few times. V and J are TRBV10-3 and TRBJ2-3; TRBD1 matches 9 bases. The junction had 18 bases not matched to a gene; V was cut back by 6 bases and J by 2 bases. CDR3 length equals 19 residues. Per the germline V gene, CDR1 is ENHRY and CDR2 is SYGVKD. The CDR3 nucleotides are TGTGCCATCAGACCCGGGACAGGGAAAAATGATGACTTCACAGATACGCAGTATTTT. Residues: CAIRPGTGKNDDFTDTQYF.

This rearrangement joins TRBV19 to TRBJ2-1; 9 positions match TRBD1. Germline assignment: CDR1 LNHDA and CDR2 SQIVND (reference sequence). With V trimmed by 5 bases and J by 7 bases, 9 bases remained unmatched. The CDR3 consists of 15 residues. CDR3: CASSSGDREPNEQFF. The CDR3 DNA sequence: TGTGCCAGTAGTTCCGGGGACAGGGAGCCAAATGAGCAGTTCTTC.

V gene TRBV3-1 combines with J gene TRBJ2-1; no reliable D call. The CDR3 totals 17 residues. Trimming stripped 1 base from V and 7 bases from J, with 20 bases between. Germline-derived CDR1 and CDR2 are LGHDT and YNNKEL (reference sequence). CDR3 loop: CASSQGPLRKNRNEQFF. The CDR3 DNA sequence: TGTGCCAGCAGCCAAGGTCCGTTGAGGAAGAACCGAAATGAGCAGTTCTTC.

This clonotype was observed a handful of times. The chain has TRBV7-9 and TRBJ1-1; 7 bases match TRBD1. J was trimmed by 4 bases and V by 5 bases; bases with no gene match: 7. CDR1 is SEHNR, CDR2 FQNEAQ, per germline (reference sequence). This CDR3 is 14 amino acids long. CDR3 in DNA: TGTGCCAGCAGCCCGTCCTACAGGGGCACTGAAGCTTTCTTT. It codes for CASSPSYRGTEAFF. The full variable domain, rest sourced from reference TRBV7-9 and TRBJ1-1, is DTGVSQNPRHKITKRGQNVTFRCDPISEHNRLYWYRQTLGQGPEFLTYFQNEAQLEKSRLLSDRFSAERPKGSFSTLEIQRTEQGDSAMYLCASSPSYRGTEAFFGQGTRLTVV.

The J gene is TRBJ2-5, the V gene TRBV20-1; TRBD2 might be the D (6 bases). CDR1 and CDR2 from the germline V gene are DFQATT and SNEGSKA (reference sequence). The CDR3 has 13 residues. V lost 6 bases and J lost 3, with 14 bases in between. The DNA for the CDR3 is TGCAGTGCCTCCTTAGGCGGGAAAGAGACCCAGTACTTC. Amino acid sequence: CSASLGGKETQYF.